This T cell receptor (beta chain) was identified in a study of blood T cell repertoires in COVID-19. Sequenced by immunoSEQ multiplex PCR; TCRdb stores in-frame clones only, minus some. The sample lists 300,000 to 350,000 clones; roughly 87% were seen once. This CDR3 comprises 17 residues. Germline CDR1 is SGHTA and CDR2 is FQGNSA. Trimming took off 1 base at V and 0 bases at J, with 15 bases between the two ends. What was sequenced was peripheral blood. The sequence came from a woman aged 60-75 years with COVID-19, enrolled during active disease. The chain is built from TRBV7-2 and TRBJ1-1; D is perhaps TRBD1 (5 bases). CDR3 nucleotides: TGTGCCAGCAGCTTAGAGGAGGAGGGCAGGGTGAACACTGAAGCTTTCTTT. It encodes CASSLEEEGRVNTEAFF.